The 8 T cell receptor beta chains given below trace back to one sample, sequenced in a study of control samples from healthy donors and cancer patients. Generated by immunoSEQ multiplex PCR, the TCRdb table keeps only in-frame clones and is missing some. Of 91,000 or so clones in the sample, more than 85% were seen once. Sequencing used blood. Receptors originate from a woman aged 25 to 39 in good health.

The chain uses TRBV7-9 and TRBJ2-2, with D unclear. This CDR3 is 14 amino acids long. Per the germline V gene, CDR1 is SEHNR and CDR2 is FQNEAQ (reference sequence). The V gene lost 4 bases and the J gene lost 3 bases, with 9 bases spanning the gap. The CDR3 DNA follows: TGTGCCAGCAGCTCCGACTCCTACACCGGGGAGCTGTTTTTT. Translating gives CASSSDSYTGELFF.

The rearrangement uses TRBV3-1 (or the pseudogene TRBV3-2) and TRBJ2-3, with 12 bases aligning to TRBD2. The CDR3 runs to 17 residues. Germline trimming cut 5 bases from V and 7 bases from J; bases unmatched to any gene: 13. Germline CDR1 LGHDT, CDR2 YNNKEL (reference sequence). CDR3 DNA sequence: TGTGCCAGCAGCGGCACGCTAGCGGGGGGGCCTTTAAATACGCAGTATTTT. Residues: CASSGTLAGGPLNTQYF.

The chain joins TRBV5-4 to TRBJ1-2, with 12 bases that match TRBD1. Unmatched junction bases numbered 4, after V lost 3 bases and J lost 4 bases. CDR1 SGHNT and CDR2 YYREEE come from the germline V gene (reference sequence). The CDR3 has 15 amino acids. CDR3 residues: CASSWDRGLFYGYTF. The CDR3 DNA reads as TGTGCCAGCAGCTGGGACAGGGGGCTTTTCTATGGCTACACCTTC.

The chain is built from TRBV6-6 and TRBJ2-7, with D possibly matching TRBD1 (5 bases). The germline CDR1 and CDR2 sequences are MNHNY and SVGAGI (reference sequence). Trimming cost V 8 bases and J 3 bases, with 14 bases left between them. The CDR3 spans 13 residues. This chain's CDR3 is CASYRQPNYEQYF. The CDR3 coding sequence is TGTGCCAGCTATCGACAGCCTAACTACGAGCAGTACTTC.

J is TRBJ1-6 and V is TRBV3-1 (or the pseudogene TRBV3-2), with D hard to call. CDR1 is LGHDT and CDR2 is YNNKEL in the germline V gene (reference sequence). The CDR3 loop spans 12 amino acids. V lost 1 base and J lost 9, with 4 bases in between. The CDR3 DNA sequence: TGTGCCAGCAGCCAAGTGCGTTCACCCCTCCACTTT. Its protein is CASSQVRSPLHF.

The V call is TRBV5-1, the J call TRBJ2-5; 7 positions match TRBD1. The J segment lost 5 bases and the V segment lost 3 bases, leaving 7 bases of the junction unmatched. CDR3 length equals 14 residues. Germline CDR1 SGHRS, CDR2 YFSETQ. CDR3 in amino acids: CASSSVGQSETQYF. The CDR3 nucleotides are TGCGCCAGCAGCTCGGTGGGACAGTCGGAGACCCAGTACTTC.

V and J are TRBV7-9 and TRBJ1-1; D ambiguous. The germline V gene encodes CDR1 SEHNR and CDR2 FQNEAQ (reference sequence). The V end lost 2 bases, the J end lost 4 bases, and 11 bases lay between the germline ends. The CDR3 consists of 14 residues. The CDR3: CASSLRTGITEAFF. The CDR3 DNA follows: TGTGCCAGCAGCTTAAGGACGGGGATCACTGAAGCTTTCTTT. Full variable domain (rest looked up from reference TRBV7-9 and TRBJ1-1): DTGVSQNPRHKITKRGQNVTFRCDPISEHNRLYWYRQTLGQGPEFLTYFQNEAQLEKSRLLSDRFSAERPKGSFSTLEIQRTEQGDSAMYLCASSLRTGITEAFFGQGTRLTVV.

This clone was counted a few times. V gene TRBV12-3 or TRBV12-4 combines with J gene TRBJ2-1; unclear D gene. The V gene lost 3 bases and the J gene lost 6 bases, with 6 bases spanning the gap. The CDR3 has 12 amino acids. CDR3 nucleotides: TGTGCCAGCAGTTTTGCTCGCAATGAGCAGTTCTTC. Residues: CASSFARNEQFF.